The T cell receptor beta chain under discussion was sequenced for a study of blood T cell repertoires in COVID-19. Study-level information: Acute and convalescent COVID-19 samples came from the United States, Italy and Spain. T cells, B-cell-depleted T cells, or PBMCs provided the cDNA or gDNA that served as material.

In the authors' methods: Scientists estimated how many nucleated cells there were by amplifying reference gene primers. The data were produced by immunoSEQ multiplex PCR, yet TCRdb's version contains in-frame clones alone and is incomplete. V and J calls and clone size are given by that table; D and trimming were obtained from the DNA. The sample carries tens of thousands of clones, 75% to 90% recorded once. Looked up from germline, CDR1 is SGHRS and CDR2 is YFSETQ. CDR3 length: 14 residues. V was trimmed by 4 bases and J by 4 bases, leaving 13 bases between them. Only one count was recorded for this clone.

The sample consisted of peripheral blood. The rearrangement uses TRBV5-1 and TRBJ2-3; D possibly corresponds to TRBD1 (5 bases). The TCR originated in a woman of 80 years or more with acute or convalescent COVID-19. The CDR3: CASSPAWGPDTQYF. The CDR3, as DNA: TGCGCCAGCAGCCCGGCGTGGGGCCCAGATACGCAGTATTTT.